The 32 T cell receptor beta chains given below trace back to one sample, sequenced in a study of blood T cell repertoires in COVID-19. Assay: immunoSEQ multiplex PCR; the TCRdb copy retains only in-frame clones and omits some. The sample has tens of thousands of clones; roughly 83% are singletons. Specimen: peripheral blood. Receptor source: a human donor in a cohort sampled during active COVID-19.

The CDR3 nucleotides are TGCGCCAGCAGCGTTGACAGGTTCTATGGCTACACCTTC. Amino acid sequence: CASSVDRFYGYTF. The V and J genes are TRBV5-1 and TRBJ1-2; TRBD1 is a possible D gene (6 bases). Germline V CDR1 and CDR2: SGHRS, YFSETQ. Trimming cost V 4 bases and J 4 bases, with 11 bases left between them. The length of the CDR3 is 13 residues. Drawing the rest from reference TRBV5-1 and TRBJ1-2, the complete variable domain is KAGVTQTPRYLIKTRGQQVTLSCSPISGHRSVSWYQQTPGQGLQFLFEYFSETQRNKGNFPGRFSGRQFSNSRSEMNVSTLELGDSALYLCASSVDRFYGYTFGSGTRLTVV.

This clone showed up just once. Different DNA sequences within this sample yield the same CDR3. J is TRBJ2-5 and V is TRBV18; 8 nucleotides agree with TRBD1. CDR1 KGHSH and CDR2 LQKENI come from the germline V gene. This CDR3 spans 13 amino acids. The V segment lost 4 bases and the J segment 5 bases; nucleotides outside the gene matches: 3. The DNA of the CDR3 is TGTGCCAGCTCACGACAGGGGTGGGAGACCCAGTACTTC. Translated, it gives CASSRQGWETQYF.

The chain links TRBV20-1 to TRBJ2-3, with TRBD2 as a possible D gene (6 bases). CDR1 and CDR2 (germline): DFQATT, SNEGSKA (reference sequence). The CDR3 extends over 14 amino acids. Deletions cut 3 bases from V and 3 bases from J, with 13 bases between. This chain's CDR3 is CSASGREITDTQYF. In DNA form, the CDR3 reads TGCAGTGCTAGTGGGCGGGAAATAACAGATACGCAGTATTTT.

The chain joins TRBV5-1 to TRBJ2-7; D possibly corresponds to TRBD1 (6 bases). The ends were cut back, 4 bases at V and 3 bases at J, with 11 bases in the middle. Germline CDR1 and CDR2: SGHRS and YFSETQ. The CDR3 is made up of 13 amino acids. The CDR3 loop is CASSPPGHYEQYF. The CDR3, as DNA: TGCGCCAGCAGCCCACCGGGACACTACGAGCAGTACTTC.

This sequence joins TRBV4-3 and TRBJ2-3; D not resolved. Trimming stripped 4 bases from V and 0 bases from J, with 8 bases between. The germline gives CDR1 LGHNA, CDR2 YSLEER. The CDR3 contains 14 residues. The chain's CDR3 is CASSPLLSTDTQYF. Here the CDR3 DNA reads TGCGCCAGCAGCCCACTACTCAGCACAGATACGCAGTATTTT.

This rearrangement joins TRBV9 to TRBJ2-7; TRBD1 matches 8 bases. The germline V gene has CDR1 SGDLS and CDR2 YYNGEE. The junction had 7 bases not matched to a gene; V was cut back by 0 bases and J by 5 bases. The CDR3 runs 15 residues. The chain's CDR3 is CASSVAQDRVNEQYF. The CDR3 DNA follows: TGTGCCAGCAGCGTAGCTCAGGACAGGGTAAACGAGCAGTACTTC.

V usage is TRBV29-1 and J usage is TRBJ2-7, with 10 bases matching TRBD1. Germline CDR1 SQVTM, CDR2 ANQGSEA. Unmatched junction bases numbered 6, after V lost 1 base and J lost 3 bases. The CDR3 length is 15 residues. CDR3 sequence reads: CSVEGPGQGIYEQYF. The CDR3 nucleotides read TGCAGCGTTGAAGGGCCGGGACAGGGGATCTACGAGCAGTACTTC.

This clone has just one count. The chain is built from TRBV6-1 and TRBJ2-7; 11 positions match TRBD1. The germline CDR1 and CDR2 sequences are MNHNS and SASEGT. The J segment lost 6 bases and the V segment lost 2 bases, leaving 9 bases of the junction unmatched. This CDR3 contains 16 residues. The CDR3 DNA sequence: TGTGCCAGCAGTGAACTGTGGACAGGGGGCTTGGGCGAGCAGTACTTC. This gives the protein CASSELWTGGLGEQYF.

The chain employs TRBV6-2 or TRBV6-3 and TRBJ1-5; D is ambiguous. This CDR3 has 14 residues. The V gene's germline CDR1 is MNHEY and CDR2 SVGEGT. V was pared by 5 bases and J by 3 bases, with 11 bases between. In DNA form, the CDR3 reads TGTGCCAGCAGTCCCTTTAAAATCAATCAGCCCCAGCATTTT. The encoded protein is CASSPFKINQPQHF.

The V gene is TRBV7-2, the J gene TRBJ2-7; D ambiguous. Germline V gene lookup returns CDR1 SGHTA and CDR2 FQGNSA. V was cut by 1 base and J by 7 bases, with 8 bases left in between. The CDR3 contains 12 residues. The CDR3, as DNA: TGTGCCAGCAGCTTAGGACTGAGGGAGCAGTACTTC. Its protein product is CASSLGLREQYF.

CDR3 coding DNA: TGTGCCTGGACTCCATTAGCGGATACAGATACGCAGTATTTT. Encoded protein: CAWTPLADTDTQYF. This chain links TRBV30 with TRBJ2-3, with D perhaps matching TRBD2 (6 bases). The CDR3 contains 14 residues. Trimming shortened V by 4 bases and J by 3 bases, and 14 bases separated the two germline ends. Germline loops: CDR1 GTSNPN, CDR2 SVGIG (reference sequence).

V usage is TRBV6-5 and J usage is TRBJ2-5, with a tentative D call TRBD1 (6 bases). Germline V CDR1 and CDR2: MNHEY, SVGAGI. CDR3 length: 14 amino acids. V was trimmed by 2 bases and J by 2 bases, leaving 9 bases between them. Written as DNA, the CDR3 is TGTGCCAGCAGTTACGGGGGCAGTCAAGAGACCCAGTACTTC. It encodes CASSYGGSQETQYF.

This chain joins TRBV5-1 and TRBJ2-7, with TRBD2 matching over 8 bases. The V and J ends lost 0 bases and 3 bases, in that order; junction bases with no gene match: 2. From germline, CDR1 is SGHRS and CDR2 YFSETQ. This CDR3 is 14 amino acids long. DNA of the CDR3: TGCGCCAGCAGCTTGGCTAGCGGGCGCTACGAGCAGTACTTC. It codes for CASSLASGRYEQYF.

V usage is TRBV6-6 and J usage is TRBJ2-1; 7 bases line up with TRBD1. The ends lost 6 bases at V and 8 bases at J; junction bases unmatched: 4. CDR3 size: 12 residues. Germline V CDR1 and CDR2: MNHNY, SVGAGI (reference sequence). DNA for the CDR3: TGTGCCAGCAGGTCAACAGGGGATGAGCAGTTCTTC. Encoded protein: CASRSTGDEQFF.

The chain has TRBV27 and TRBJ1-5; 8 nucleotides agree with TRBD1. Trimming removed 8 bases from V and 2 bases from J; junction bases left unmatched: 8. Germline CDR1 and CDR2: MNHEY and SMNVEV (reference sequence). The CDR3 is 15 amino acids. The CDR3 sequence is CASALQGARNQPQHF. CDR3 DNA: TGTGCCAGCGCCCTCCAGGGGGCTCGCAATCAGCCCCAGCATTTT.

The gene calls are TRBV19 and TRBJ1-5, with TRBD1 as a possible D gene (5 bases). This CDR3 is built from 17 residues. The germline V gene has CDR1 LNHDA and CDR2 SQIVND (reference sequence). The V end was cut by 4 bases, the J end by 5 bases, with 21 bases between. CDR3 loop: CASSNPSLTGWDQPQHF. Here the CDR3 DNA reads TGTGCCAGTAGTAACCCCTCCCTAACAGGTTGGGATCAGCCCCAGCATTTT.

To note about this clone: This same CDR3 is encoded by further DNA sequences in the sample. The rearrangement joins TRBV9 to TRBJ2-7; D is unclear. The V gene lost 2 bases and the J gene lost 0 bases, with 9 bases spanning the gap. CDR1 SGDLS and CDR2 YYNGEE come from the germline V gene. The CDR3 is 14 amino acids. CDR3 protein: CASSVVPSSYEQYF. The CDR3 DNA reads as TGTGCCAGCAGCGTTGTTCCGAGCTCCTACGAGCAGTACTTC.

Only one count was recorded for this clone. The gene calls are TRBV18 and TRBJ2-3, with 12 positions matching TRBD2. Unmatched junction bases numbered 9, after V lost 5 bases and J lost 0 bases. Germline lookup yields CDR1 KGHSH and CDR2 LQKENI. The CDR3 sequence is 18 residues long. Here the CDR3 reads CASSSQGLAGPSTDTQYF. CDR3 DNA: TGTGCCAGCTCATCACAGGGACTAGCGGGCCCTAGCACAGATACGCAGTATTTT.

The genes are TRBV3-1 (or the pseudogene TRBV3-2) and TRBJ2-1, with 15 bases aligning to TRBD2. Germline trimming cut 0 bases from V and 10 bases from J; bases unmatched to any gene: 13. CDR1 is LGHDT, CDR2 YNNKEL, per germline (reference sequence). The CDR3 has 19 residues. The CDR3 DNA follows: TGTGCCAGCAGCCAAGAGGGACTAGCGGGAGGCCCTTGGTTATCGGAGCAGTTCTTC. Translating gives CASSQEGLAGGPWLSEQFF.

The chain couples TRBV7-2 to TRBJ2-7, with TRBD1 matching 9 bases. With V trimmed by 4 bases and J by 4 bases, 5 bases remained unmatched. The CDR3 has 14 residues. Per germline, CDR1 SGHTA and CDR2 FQGNSA. CDR3: CASSYYRGPYEQYF. CDR3 nucleotide sequence: TGTGCCAGCAGCTATTACAGGGGGCCTTACGAGCAGTACTTC.

This chain connects TRBV5-1 to TRBJ1-1; the D is unclear. The CDR3 contains 14 residues. The V end lost 4 bases, the J end lost 3 bases, and 13 bases lay between the germline ends. Germline CDR1 and CDR2: SGHRS and YFSETQ. CDR3 sequence (DNA): TGCGCCAGCAGCGACCCGGGAATGGACACTGAAGCTTTCTTT. As protein: CASSDPGMDTEAFF.

This chain links TRBV6-6 with TRBJ2-5; TRBD2 might be the D (5 bases). Germline V CDR1 and CDR2: MNHNY, SVGAGI (reference sequence). The V and J ends lost 7 bases and 5 bases respectively, with 8 bases between them. The CDR3 extends over 11 amino acids. This chain's CDR3 is CASTRGETQYF. The DNA for the CDR3 is TGTGCCAGCACCCGAGGGGAGACCCAGTACTTC.

The chain recombines TRBV15 with TRBJ1-1; 8 bases map to TRBD1. Looked up from germline, CDR1 is LNHNV and CDR2 is YYDKDF (reference sequence). This CDR3 is 17 amino acids long. With V trimmed by 0 bases and J by 0 bases, 6 bases remained unmatched. CDR3 in amino acids: CATSRDRTGRLNTEAFF. CDR3 sequence (DNA): TGTGCCACCAGCAGAGATCGGACAGGGAGGCTGAACACTGAAGCTTTCTTT.

The chain couples TRBV28 to TRBJ2-3, with 8 positions matching TRBD2. The germline V gene encodes CDR1 MDHEN and CDR2 SYDVKM. Trimming cost V 8 bases and J 8 bases; bases outside gene matches: 15. There are 15 residues in the CDR3. CDR3 sequence: CASGKARAGESTQYF. The CDR3 nucleotides are TGTGCCAGCGGTAAAGCCCGAGCGGGAGAGAGTACGCAGTATTTT.

The V gene is TRBV24-1, the J gene TRBJ2-1; 10 nucleotides line up with TRBD1. The CDR3 extends over 15 amino acids. Germline V lookup: CDR1 KGHDR, CDR2 SFDVKD. V shed 4 bases, J shed 7 bases, and the junction held 6 bases outside the gene matches. The CDR3 DNA follows: TGTGCCACCAGTGAGCGGACAGGGGGTCGGAATGAGCAGTTCTTC. It specifies CATSERTGGRNEQFF.

This rearrangement joins TRBV6-5 to TRBJ1-6, with a weak D call TRBD1 (6 bases). The CDR3 loop spans 15 amino acids. V was cut by 7 bases and J by 5 bases, with 15 bases left in between. Germline V gene data show CDR1 as MNHEY and CDR2 as SVGAGI. The CDR3 here is CASMRTGYHNSPLHF. The CDR3 bases are TGTGCCAGCATGAGAACAGGGTACCATAATTCACCCCTCCACTTT.

The chain combines TRBV18 with TRBJ2-1; TRBD2 agrees at 11 bases. V was pared by 5 bases and J by 15 bases, with 6 bases of the junction left unmatched. Germline CDR1 is KGHSH and CDR2 is LQKENI. The CDR3 has 12 residues. CDR3 residues: CASSYLAGGLFF. In DNA form, the CDR3 reads TGTGCCAGCTCATACTTAGCGGGGGGGCTGTTCTTC.

The chain is built from TRBV18 and TRBJ1-6, with 7 bases aligning to TRBD1. This CDR3 region has 16 residues. Per germline, CDR1 KGHSH and CDR2 LQKENI. V lost 2 bases to trimming and J lost 7 bases; unmatched junction nucleotides: 8. This CDR3 is CASSPKTDRLNSPLHF. CDR3 nucleotide sequence: TGTGCCAGCTCACCAAAAACGGACAGGCTGAATTCACCCCTCCACTTT.

This chain connects TRBV29-1 to TRBJ2-7; 9 nucleotides line up with TRBD2. The germline V gene has CDR1 SQVTM and CDR2 ANQGSEA. The ends lost 6 bases at V and 0 bases at J; junction bases unmatched: 6. The CDR3 extends over 14 amino acids. In DNA form, the CDR3 reads TGCAGCGTGCGGACTAGCGACAGCTCCTACGAGCAGTACTTC. It codes for CSVRTSDSSYEQYF.

V usage is TRBV9 and J usage is TRBJ2-1, with D perhaps TRBD2 (5 bases). The CDR3 consists of 16 residues. Trimming cost V 0 bases and J 5 bases, with 15 bases left between them. Germline V CDR1 and CDR2: SGDLS, YYNGEE. This CDR3 is CASSVAVNSGDNEQFF. As DNA, the CDR3 is TGTGCCAGCAGCGTAGCAGTTAATTCCGGGGACAATGAGCAGTTCTTC.

This chain links TRBV6-5 with TRBJ1-5, with 7 bases that match TRBD1. Germline CDR1 is MNHEY and CDR2 is SVGAGI. Trimming removed 6 bases from V and 4 bases from J; junction bases left unmatched: 6. This CDR3 is built from 14 residues. Written as DNA, the CDR3 is TGTGCCAGCAGGCCTCCGGGACAGAATCAGCCCCAGCATTTT. It specifies CASRPPGQNQPQHF.

V gene TRBV7-2 combines with J gene TRBJ2-5; no definite D call. In germline, CDR1 is SGHTA, CDR2 FQGNSA. The V end lost 2 bases, the J end lost 2 bases, and 6 bases lay between the germline ends. The CDR3 consists of 13 residues. The chain's CDR3 is CASSLSWQETQYF. In DNA, the CDR3 is TGTGCCAGCAGCTTAAGCTGGCAAGAGACCCAGTACTTC.